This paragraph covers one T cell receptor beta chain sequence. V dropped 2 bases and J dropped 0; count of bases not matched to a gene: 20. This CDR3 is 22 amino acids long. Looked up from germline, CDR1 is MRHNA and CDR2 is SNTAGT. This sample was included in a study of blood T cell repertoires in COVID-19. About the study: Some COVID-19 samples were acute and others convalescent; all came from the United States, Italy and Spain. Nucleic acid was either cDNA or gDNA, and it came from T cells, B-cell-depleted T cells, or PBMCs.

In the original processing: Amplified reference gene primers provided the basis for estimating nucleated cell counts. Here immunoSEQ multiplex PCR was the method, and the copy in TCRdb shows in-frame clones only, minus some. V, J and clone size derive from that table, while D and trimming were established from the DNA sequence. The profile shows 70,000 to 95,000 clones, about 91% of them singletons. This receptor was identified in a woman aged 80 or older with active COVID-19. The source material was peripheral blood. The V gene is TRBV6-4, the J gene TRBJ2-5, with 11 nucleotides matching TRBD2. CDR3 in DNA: TGTGCCAGCAGTGACGGGATTAGCGGGAGGGGGCCCCCATCCCATCACCAAGAGACCCAGTACTTC. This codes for CASSDGISGRGPPSHHQETQYF.